This T cell receptor beta chain came from a study of CD8+ T cells in alopecia areata. General observations from the study: Clonality in lesional scalp, especially alopecia totalis/universalis, exceeded that of normal scalp.

Details on this clone: Antigen: not known.

Germline values: CDR1 SGHNT, CDR2 YYREEE (reference sequence). This CDR3 has 13 amino acids. Trimming took 5 bases from V and 5 from J, leaving 13 bases between them. Sampling of alopecia areata patients yielded lesional scalp punch biopsies as well as peripheral blood. The sorting of PBMCs gave CD4+ and CD8+ T cells. TCR sequencing used cDNA made by reverse transcription of extracted RNA. The assay was immunoSEQ multiplex PCR, and TCRdb's table has in-frame clones only and misses some. The sample includes around 120,000 clones, around 50% of them seen just once. This receptor was taken from a human donor with alopecia areata. V usage is TRBV5-4 and J usage is TRBJ2-5, with D tentatively TRBD1 (6 bases). The sample consisted of NKG2D-low CD8+ T cells sorted from blood. The CDR3 is CASRLQGTETQYF. Here the CDR3 DNA reads TGTGCCAGCAGGCTCCAGGGGACCGAGACCCAGTACTTC.